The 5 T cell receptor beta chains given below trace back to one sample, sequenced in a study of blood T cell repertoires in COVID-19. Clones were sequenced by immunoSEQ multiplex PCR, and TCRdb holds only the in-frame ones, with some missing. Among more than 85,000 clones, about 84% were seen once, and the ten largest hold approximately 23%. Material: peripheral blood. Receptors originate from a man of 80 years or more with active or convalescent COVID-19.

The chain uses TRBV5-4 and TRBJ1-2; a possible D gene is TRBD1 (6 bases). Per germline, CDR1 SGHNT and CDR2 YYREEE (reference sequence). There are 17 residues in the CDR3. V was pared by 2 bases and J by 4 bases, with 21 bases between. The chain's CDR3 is CASSFPTRAGASYGYTF. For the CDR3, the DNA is TGTGCCAGCAGCTTCCCGACGAGGGCGGGGGCTAGCTATGGCTACACCTTC.

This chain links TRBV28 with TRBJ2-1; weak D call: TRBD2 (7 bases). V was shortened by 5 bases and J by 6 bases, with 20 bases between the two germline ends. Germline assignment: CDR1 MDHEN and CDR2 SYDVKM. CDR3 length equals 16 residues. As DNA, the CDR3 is TGTGCCAGCAGTCTCCTTTTGTTGAGGGGGGGCAATGAGCAGTTCTTC. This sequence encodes CASSLLLLRGGNEQFF. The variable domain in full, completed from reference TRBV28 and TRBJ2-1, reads DVKVTQSSRYLVKRTGEKVFLECVQDMDHENMFWYRQDPGLGLRLIYFSYDVKMKEKGDIPEGYSVSREKKERFSLILESASTNQTSMYLCASSLLLLRGGNEQFFGPGTRLTVL.

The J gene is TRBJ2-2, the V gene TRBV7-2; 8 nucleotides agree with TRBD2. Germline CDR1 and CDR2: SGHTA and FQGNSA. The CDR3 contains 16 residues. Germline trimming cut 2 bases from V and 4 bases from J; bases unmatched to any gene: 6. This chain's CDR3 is CASSLRTSRGTGELFF. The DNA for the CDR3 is TGTGCCAGCAGCTTAAGGACTAGCAGGGGCACCGGGGAGCTGTTTTTT.

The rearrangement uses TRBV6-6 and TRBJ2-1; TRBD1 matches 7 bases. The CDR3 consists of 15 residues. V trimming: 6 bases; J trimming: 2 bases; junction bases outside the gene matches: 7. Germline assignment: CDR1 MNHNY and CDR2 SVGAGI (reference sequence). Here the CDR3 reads CASRADRPPYNEQFF. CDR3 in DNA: TGTGCCAGCAGAGCGGACAGGCCTCCCTACAATGAGCAGTTCTTC.

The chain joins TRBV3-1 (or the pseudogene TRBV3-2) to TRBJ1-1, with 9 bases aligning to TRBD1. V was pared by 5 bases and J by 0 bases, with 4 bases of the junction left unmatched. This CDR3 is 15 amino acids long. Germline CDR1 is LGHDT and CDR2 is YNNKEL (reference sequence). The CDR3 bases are TGTGCCAGCAGCTTCCGACAGGGGGTGAACACTGAAGCTTTCTTT. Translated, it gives CASSFRQGVNTEAFF.